Each of the 26 T cell receptor beta chains below was sequenced from the same sample in a study of cytotoxic CD8 clonotypes in ibrutinib-treated CLL. The table came from immunoSEQ multiplex PCR; TCRdb's copy has only in-frame clones and leaves some out. The sample carries 110,000 to 150,000 clones, about 70% recorded once. The starting material was PBMCs, obtained after 24 months of ibrutinib treatment. These receptor sequences come from a human donor with chronic lymphocytic leukemia.

The rearrangement joins TRBV6-4 to TRBJ2-7; perhaps TRBD1 as D (6 bases). The CDR3 runs 15 residues. Trimming cost V 4 bases and J 0 bases, with 13 bases left between them. The germline CDR1 and CDR2 sequences are MRHNA and SNTAGT. CDR3 loop: CASSGGPTGSYEQYF. The DNA of the CDR3 is TGTGCCAGCAGTGGGGGTCCGACAGGCTCCTACGAGCAGTACTTC.

This sequence joins TRBV28 and TRBJ1-5, with D perhaps TRBD1 (5 bases). CDR1 and CDR2 from the germline V gene are MDHEN and SYDVKM. The CDR3 consists of 15 residues. Trimming shortened V by 6 bases and J by 7 bases, and 19 bases separated the two germline ends. The CDR3 region is CASRSTGGVVQPQHF. CDR3 bases: TGTGCCAGCAGGTCGACCGGAGGGGTGGTCCAGCCCCAGCATTTT.

The chain links TRBV30 to TRBJ2-7; maybe TRBD1 (5 bases). Trimming left V 5 bases short and J 5 bases short, with 13 bases between. Germline lookup yields CDR1 GTSNPN and CDR2 SVGIG (reference sequence). The CDR3 has 12 residues. The DNA of the CDR3 is TGTGCCTGGGGACAAAGGGGCGACGAGCAGTACTTC. This translates into CAWGQRGDEQYF.

The table lists this clone with a count of one. J is TRBJ2-7 and V is TRBV6-6, with TRBD2 as a possible D gene (5 bases). Deletions cut 2 bases from V and 3 bases from J, with 14 bases between. The CDR3 has 15 amino acids. Germline lookup yields CDR1 MNHNY and CDR2 SVGAGI (reference sequence). CDR3 in DNA: TGTGCCAGCAGTTACCCCGAGGGTGGGCACTACGAGCAGTACTTC. It specifies CASSYPEGGHYEQYF.

The chain employs TRBV28 and TRBJ1-4, with 10 nucleotides matching TRBD1. J lost 8 bases, V lost 7 bases, and 7 bases had no gene match. The CDR3 has 14 amino acids. The germline gives CDR1 MDHEN, CDR2 SYDVKM. Here the CDR3 DNA reads TGTGCCAGCAATGAGGGACAGGGGTACGAAAAACTGTTTTTT. It translates to CASNEGQGYEKLFF.

This sequence joins TRBV25-1 and TRBJ2-1; possibly TRBD1 for D (6 bases). CDR1 and CDR2 (germline): MGHDK, SYGVNS. There are 18 residues in the CDR3. Trimming cost V 3 bases and J 0 bases, with 18 bases left between them. CDR3 amino acids: CASSDRVGARSSYNEQFF. Written as DNA, the CDR3 is TGTGCCAGCAGTGATAGGGTGGGGGCCAGAAGCTCCTACAATGAGCAGTTCTTC.

This clone was seen more than once but under ten times. The J gene is TRBJ1-5, the V gene TRBV30; tentatively, D is TRBD1 (5 bases). The CDR3 is made up of 14 amino acids. Trimming took off 0 bases at V and 5 bases at J, with 11 bases between the two ends. Germline V gene data show CDR1 as GTSNPN and CDR2 as SVGIG (reference sequence). The CDR3 DNA reads as TGTGCCTGGAGTGTAGGGGCAGGTTATCAGCCCCAGCATTTT. Amino acids: CAWSVGAGYQPQHF.

The chain carries TRBV2 and TRBJ2-7; D is ambiguous. This CDR3 has 14 residues. Per germline, CDR1 SNHLY and CDR2 FYNNEI. The V end lost 6 bases, the J end lost 0 bases, and 12 bases lay between the germline ends. The CDR3 spells CASSPTVTSYEQYF. The CDR3 nucleotides are TGTGCCAGCAGCCCCACGGTTACCTCCTACGAGCAGTACTTC. Full variable domain (outside the CDR3, taken from reference TRBV2 and TRBJ2-7): EPEVTQTPSHQVTQMGQEVILRCVPISNHLYFYWYRQILGQKVEFLVSFYNNEISEKSEIFDDQFSVERPDGSNFTLKIRSTKLEDSAMYFCASSPTVTSYEQYFGPGTRLTVT.

The J gene is TRBJ2-4, the V gene TRBV7-2, with D possibly TRBD2 on 6 matching bases. The CDR3 loop spans 14 amino acids. The V and J ends lost 4 bases and 0 bases respectively, with 7 bases between them. The germline gives CDR1 SGHTA, CDR2 FQGNSA. The CDR3 region has the DNA TGTGCCAGCAGCTCGGGAGTAGCCAAAAACATTCAGTACTTC. Protein sequence: CASSSGVAKNIQYF.

This chain connects TRBV7-4 to TRBJ1-5; D is undetermined. The V and J ends lost 5 bases and 7 bases respectively, with 15 bases between them. This CDR3 has 14 residues. Looked up from germline, CDR1 is SGHVT and CDR2 is SQSDAQ. This chain's CDR3 is CASSLPWGGQPQHF. The CDR3, as DNA: TGTGCCAGCAGCCTCCCATGGGGAGGACAGCCCCAGCATTTT.

This chain joins TRBV18 and TRBJ2-5; the D gene could be TRBD1 or TRBD2 (6 bases each). Germline V gene sequence: CDR1 KGHSH, CDR2 LQKENI. Trimming took 0 bases from V and 7 from J, leaving 15 bases between them. CDR3 length equals 15 residues. CDR3 protein: CASSPPSGGQATQYF. CDR3 bases: TGTGCCAGCTCACCACCGTCTGGGGGGCAGGCGACCCAGTACTTC. The whole variable domain, remainder taken from reference TRBV18 and TRBJ2-5, is NAGVMQNPRHLVRRRGQEARLRCSPMKGHSHVYWYRQLPEEGLKFMVYLQKENIIDESGMPKERFSAEFPKEGPSILRIQQVVRGDSAAYFCASSPPSGGQATQYFGPGTRLLVL.

The chain uses TRBV28 and TRBJ2-7; no clear D. V was cut by 2 bases and J by 2 bases, with 10 bases left in between. In germline, CDR1 is MDHEN, CDR2 SYDVKM. The CDR3 has 14 residues. CDR3 sequence (DNA): TGTGCCAGCAGTTTAGAGTCCCCCACCTACGAGCAGTACTTC. It encodes CASSLESPTYEQYF.

This clone was recorded many times. The chain recombines TRBV7-9 with TRBJ2-1, with D possibly TRBD2 on 5 matching bases. Germline CDR1 is SEHNR and CDR2 is FQNEAQ (reference sequence). The CDR3 has 13 residues. V lost 5 bases, J lost 0 bases, and 5 bases lay in between. CDR3: CASSRDSYNEQFF. DNA for the CDR3: TGTGCCAGCAGCCGGGACTCCTACAATGAGCAGTTCTTC.

The rearrangement links TRBV28 to TRBJ2-3; 10 bases agree with TRBD2. CDR3 length: 12 residues. Germline CDR1 is MDHEN and CDR2 is SYDVKM. The CDR3 DNA is TGTGGAAGTAGCGGGGGGTCGTATACGCAGTATTTT. Translation gives CGSSGGSYTQYF. The full variable domain, completed using reference TRBV28 and TRBJ2-3, is DVKVTQSSRYLVKRTGEKVFLECVQDMDHENMFWYRQDPGLGLRLIYFSYDVKMKEKGDIPEGYSVSREKKERFSLILESASTNQTSMYLCGSSGGSYTQYFGPGTRLTVL.

This chain connects TRBV29-1 to TRBJ1-1, with 9 nucleotides matching TRBD1. The germline V gene encodes CDR1 SQVTM and CDR2 ANQGSEA. CDR3 length equals 13 residues. The V and J ends lost 7 bases and 4 bases, in that order; junction bases with no gene match: 7. This CDR3 is CSALTTGGTEAFF. For the CDR3, the DNA is TGCAGCGCCCTCACGACAGGGGGCACTGAAGCTTTCTTT.

The chain recombines TRBV11-2 with TRBJ2-1; TRBD2 agrees at 11 bases. CDR3 length equals 15 residues. The germline V gene encodes CDR1 SGHAT and CDR2 FQNNGV. With V trimmed by 8 bases and J by 2 bases, 5 bases remained unmatched. The DNA of the CDR3 is TGTGCCAGCGACCTGACTAGCGGGACCTACAATGAGCAGTTCTTC. It is translated as CASDLTSGTYNEQFF.

A single count supports this clone. This sample includes further DNA sequences coding for the same CDR3. This chain uses TRBV5-1 with TRBJ2-2; either TRBD1 or TRBD2 may fit D (5 bases each). The CDR3 totals 15 residues. Trimming removed 2 bases at V and 0 bases at J, with 8 bases between. Per the germline V gene, CDR1 is SGHRS and CDR2 is YFSETQ. The DNA of the CDR3 is TGCGCCAGCAGCTTTGGGGGACCGAACACCGGGGAGCTGTTTTTT. It specifies CASSFGGPNTGELFF.

The chain carries TRBV7-2 and TRBJ2-4; 7 bases agree with TRBD1. This CDR3 has 14 amino acids. Trimming removed 1 base from V and 8 bases from J; junction bases left unmatched: 5. From germline, CDR1 is SGHTA and CDR2 FQGNSA. Here the CDR3 DNA reads TGTGCCAGCAGCTTAGGAGGGACAGAGGACATTCAGTACTTC. This gives the protein CASSLGGTEDIQYF.

The chain joins TRBV13 to TRBJ1-6; D gene uncertain. There are 13 residues in the CDR3. Germline V lookup: CDR1 PRHDT, CDR2 FYEKMQ (reference sequence). V shed 5 bases and J shed 9 bases, with 11 bases lying between them. CDR3 loop: CASSTGRLSPLHF. CDR3 DNA sequence: TGTGCCAGCAGCACCGGACGGCTTTCACCCCTCCACTTT.

J is TRBJ1-1 and V is TRBV29-1; 7 nucleotides line up with TRBD1. V lost 1 base and J lost 7; bases outside the gene matches: 9. Germline V CDR1 and CDR2: SQVTM, ANQGSEA. The CDR3 spans 14 residues. CDR3 residues: CSVEVWGQRNEAFF. For the CDR3, the DNA is TGCAGCGTTGAAGTGTGGGGACAGAGGAATGAAGCTTTCTTT. Full variable domain (remainder filled in from reference TRBV29-1 and TRBJ1-1): SAVISQKPSRDICQRGTSLTIQCQVDSQVTMMFWYRQQPGQSLTLIATANQGSEATYESGFVIDKFPISRPNLTFSTLTVSNMSPEDSSIYLCSVEVWGQRNEAFFGQGTRLTVV.

The J gene is TRBJ1-2, the V gene TRBV6-1; D perhaps matches TRBD1 (6 bases). Trimming took 6 bases from V and 4 from J, leaving 9 bases between them. Germline V lookup: CDR1 MNHNS, CDR2 SASEGT. The CDR3 is 12 amino acids. As DNA, the CDR3 is TGTGCCAGCAGGGGACAAATCTATGGCTACACCTTC. Its protein product is CASRGQIYGYTF.

This clone turned up a few times. This chain links TRBV7-3 with TRBJ2-7; D is undetermined. V was clipped by 5 bases and J by 3 bases, with 11 bases between them. CDR1 and CDR2 from the germline V gene are SGHTA and FQGTGA. The CDR3 extends over 13 amino acids. The CDR3 sequence is CASSPRTGYEQYF. The CDR3 coding sequence is TGTGCCAGCAGCCCCAGAACGGGCTACGAGCAGTACTTC.

V usage is TRBV7-8 and J usage is TRBJ2-3, with D hard to call. The CDR3 spans 12 residues. Deletions cut 5 bases from V and 2 bases from J, with 5 bases between. Germline CDR1 reads SGHVS; CDR2 reads FQNEAQ. CDR3 loop: CASSQPTDTQYF. The CDR3 region has the DNA TGTGCCAGCAGCCAGCCCACAGATACGCAGTATTTT. The full variable domain, rest sourced from reference TRBV7-8 and TRBJ2-3, is GAGVSQSPRYKVAKRGQDVALRCDPISGHVSLFWYQQALGQGPEFLTYFQNEAQLDKSGLPSDRFFAERPEGSVSTLKIQRTQQEDSAVYLCASSQPTDTQYFGPGTRLTVL.

This clone was recorded a few times. V usage is TRBV18 and J usage is TRBJ2-5; 8 bases fit TRBD2. CDR1 and CDR2 from the germline V gene are KGHSH and LQKENI. Trimming removed 4 bases from V and 5 bases from J; junction bases left unmatched: 3. This CDR3 is 13 amino acids long. The CDR3 loop is CASSLRGGETQYF. As DNA, the CDR3 is TGTGCCAGCTCACTACGCGGGGGGGAGACCCAGTACTTC.

This rearrangement joins TRBV7-2 to TRBJ1-1; D gene unclear. The CDR3 loop spans 13 amino acids. Germline V gene data show CDR1 as SGHTA and CDR2 as FQGNSA. The ends were cut back, 3 bases at V and 0 bases at J, with 5 bases in the middle. CDR3 region: CASSLWLNTEAFF. In nucleotides, the CDR3 is TGTGCCAGCAGCTTGTGGCTGAACACTGAAGCTTTCTTT.

The chain's CDR3 is CASSLAREGAYGYTF. As DNA, the CDR3 is TGTGCCAGCAGCTTAGCGCGCGAGGGAGCCTATGGCTACACCTTC. The chain uses TRBV7-9 and TRBJ1-2; D unresolved. Germline V gives CDR1 SEHNR, CDR2 FQNEAQ (reference sequence). The CDR3 runs to 15 residues. V lost 0 bases and J lost 4, with 12 bases in between.